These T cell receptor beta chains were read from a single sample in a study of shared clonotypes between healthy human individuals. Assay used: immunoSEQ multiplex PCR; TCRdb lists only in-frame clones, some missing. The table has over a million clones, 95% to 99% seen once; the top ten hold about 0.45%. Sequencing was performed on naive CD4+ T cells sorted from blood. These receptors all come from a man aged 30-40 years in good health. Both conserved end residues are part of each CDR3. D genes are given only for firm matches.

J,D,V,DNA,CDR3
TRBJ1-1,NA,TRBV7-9,TGTGCCAGCAGCCTACTAGCACAGGTCACTGAAGCTTTCTTT,CASSLLAQVTEAFF
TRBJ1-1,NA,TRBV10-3,TGTGCCATCAGCGGACACGGTTGGGTGGGGACTGAAGCTTTCTTT,CAISGHGWVGTEAFF
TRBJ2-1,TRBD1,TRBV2,TGTGCCAGCAGTGATACAGGGGTTGAGCAGTTCTTC,CASSDTGVEQFF
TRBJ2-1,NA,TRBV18,TGTGCCAGCTCAGACAGCTTAGGGGTTTACAATGAGCAGTTCTTC,CASSDSLGVYNEQFF
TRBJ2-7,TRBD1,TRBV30,TGTGCCGGGAGGACAGGGGTATACGAGCAGTACTTC,CAGRTGVYEQYF
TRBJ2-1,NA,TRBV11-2,TGTGCCAGCAGCTTAGATACCGGGACCACCTACAATGAGCAGTTCTTC,CASSLDTGTTYNEQFF
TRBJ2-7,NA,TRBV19,TGTGCCAGTAGTTCCCAGGGATCTGTCTACGAGCAGTACTTC,CASSSQGSVYEQYF
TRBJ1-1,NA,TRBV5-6,TGTGCCAGCAGCTCGGGGTTGACTGAAGCTTTCTTT,CASSSGLTEAFF
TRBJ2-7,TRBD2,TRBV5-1,TGCGCCAGCAGCTTCGGGACTAGCGGGACGAGCTCCTACGAGCAGTACTTC,CASSFGTSGTSSYEQYF
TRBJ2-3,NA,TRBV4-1,TGCGCCAGCAGCCAAGATGGCCAGAGTGACCTCGTTGGTACGCAGTATTTT,CASSQDGQSDLVGTQYF
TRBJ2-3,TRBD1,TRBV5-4,TGTGCCAGCAGCGCGTACCGGGACAGGAGCACAGATACGCAGTATTTT,CASSAYRDRSTDTQYF
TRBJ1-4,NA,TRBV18,TGTGCCAGCTCACCCCCGGGGGGGGAAAAACTGTTTTTT,CASSPPGGEKLFF
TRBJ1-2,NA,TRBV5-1,TGCGCCAGCAGCTTTGCGGTGGCTAACTATGGCTACACCTTC,CASSFAVANYGYTF